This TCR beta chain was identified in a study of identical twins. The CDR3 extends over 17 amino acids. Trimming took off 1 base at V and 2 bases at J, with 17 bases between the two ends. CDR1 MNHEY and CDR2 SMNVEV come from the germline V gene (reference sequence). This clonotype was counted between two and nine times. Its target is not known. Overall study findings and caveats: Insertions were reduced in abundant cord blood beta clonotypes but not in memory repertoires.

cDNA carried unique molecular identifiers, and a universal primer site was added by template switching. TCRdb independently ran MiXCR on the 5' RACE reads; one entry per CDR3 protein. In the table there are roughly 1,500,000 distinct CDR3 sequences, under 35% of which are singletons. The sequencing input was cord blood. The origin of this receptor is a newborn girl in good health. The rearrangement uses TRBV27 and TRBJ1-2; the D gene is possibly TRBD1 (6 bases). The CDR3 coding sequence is TGTGCCAGCAGTTTATATTACCCGGCAGGGGAAAACTATGGCTACACCTTC. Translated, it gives CASSLYYPAGENYGYTF.